This T cell receptor (beta chain) was profiled in a study of blood T cell repertoires in COVID-19. The table came from immunoSEQ multiplex PCR; TCRdb's copy has only in-frame clones and leaves some out. The table records roughly 110,000 clones, about 91% of them present only once. The clonotype originates from a man aged 50 or older with active or convalescent COVID-19. The sample taken for sequencing was peripheral blood.

The DNA for the CDR3 is TGTGCCAGCAGCTCCTCGACTAGCGGGAGCCACAATGAGCAGTTCTTC. Its protein product is CASSSSTSGSHNEQFF. The chain employs TRBV7-2 and TRBJ2-1; 12 bases map to TRBD2. In germline, CDR1 is SGHTA, CDR2 FQGNSA. The CDR3 has 16 residues. With 4 bases clipped from V and 5 bases from J, the junction kept 6 bases outside the gene matches.